The clone carrying this TCR beta chain showed up many times. Antigen: not known. The germline V gene has CDR1 KGHSH and CDR2 LQKENI. The CDR3 length is 16 residues. The junction had 3 bases not matched to a gene; V was cut back by 2 bases and J by 6 bases. Time point meaning: sample taken at primary tumor resection. The study sequenced unsorted whole RNA from tumor, nontumor lung or frozen PBMC. A unique molecular identifier was carried by every single TCR cDNA molecule. TCRdb used MiXCR to reprocess the 5' RACE reads, holding one entry per CDR3 protein. The profile shows 13,000 or so distinct CDR3 sequences, over 3% of them singletons. The data were taken from a study of spatial heterogeneity in lung cancer. General observations from the study: The study found that ubiquitous and regional expanded TCR counts tracked ubiquitous and regional nonsynonymous mutations, respectively. Counts of expanded intratumoral alpha and beta TCRs tracked tumor mutation counts. Coverage estimated for tumor T cells reached roughly 7% for alpha chains and around 12% for beta chains.

The receptor's source is a male donor with early-stage non-small cell lung cancer. Sequences were derived from lung tumor tissue, sampled at surgery. V and J are TRBV18 and TRBJ2-1, with TRBD2 matching 14 bases. This CDR3 is CASSPSGLAGGNEQFF. CDR3 nucleotides: TGTGCCAGCTCACCAAGTGGACTAGCGGGGGGCAATGAGCAGTTCTTC.